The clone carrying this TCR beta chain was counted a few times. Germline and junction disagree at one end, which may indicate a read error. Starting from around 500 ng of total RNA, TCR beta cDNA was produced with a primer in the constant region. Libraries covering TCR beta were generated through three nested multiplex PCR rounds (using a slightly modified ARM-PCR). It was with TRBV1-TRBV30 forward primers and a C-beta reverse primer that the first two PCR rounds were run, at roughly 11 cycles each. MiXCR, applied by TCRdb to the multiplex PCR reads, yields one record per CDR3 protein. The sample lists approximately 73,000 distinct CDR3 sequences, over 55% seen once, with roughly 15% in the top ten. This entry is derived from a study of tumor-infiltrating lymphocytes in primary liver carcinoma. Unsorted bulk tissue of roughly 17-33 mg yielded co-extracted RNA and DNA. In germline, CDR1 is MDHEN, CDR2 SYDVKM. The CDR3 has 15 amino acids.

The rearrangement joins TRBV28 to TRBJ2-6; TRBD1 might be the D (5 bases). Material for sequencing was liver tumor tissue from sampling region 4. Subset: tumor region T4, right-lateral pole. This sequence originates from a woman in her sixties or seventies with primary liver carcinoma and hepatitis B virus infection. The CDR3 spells CAGSSAGTGANVLTF. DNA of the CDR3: TGTGCCGGCAGTTCCGCAGGGACTGGGGCCAACGTCCTGACTTTC.